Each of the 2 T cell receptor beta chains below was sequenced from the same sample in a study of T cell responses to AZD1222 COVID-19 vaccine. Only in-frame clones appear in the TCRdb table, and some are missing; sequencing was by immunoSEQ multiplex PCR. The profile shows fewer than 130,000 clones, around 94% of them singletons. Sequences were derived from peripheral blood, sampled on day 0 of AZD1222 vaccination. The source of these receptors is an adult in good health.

Here the CDR3 DNA reads TGTGCCAGCAGCTTGGTCGTACAGCCCTATGGCTACACCTTC. Amino acids: CASSLVVQPYGYTF. This sequence joins TRBV5-8 and TRBJ1-2; D is unresolved. This CDR3 has 14 residues. From germline, CDR1 is SGHTS and CDR2 YDEGEE. Trimming took off 0 bases at V and 4 bases at J, with 10 bases between the two ends.

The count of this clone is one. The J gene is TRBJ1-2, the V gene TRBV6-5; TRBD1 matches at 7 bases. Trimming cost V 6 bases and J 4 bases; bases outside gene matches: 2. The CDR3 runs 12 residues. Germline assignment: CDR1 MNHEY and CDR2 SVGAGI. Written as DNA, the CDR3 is TGTGCCAGCAGAAACAGGGGCTATGGCTACACCTTC. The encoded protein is CASRNRGYGYTF.